These 25 T cell receptor beta chains came from one sample sequenced in a study of shared clonotypes between healthy human individuals. The assay was immunoSEQ multiplex PCR, and TCRdb's table has in-frame clones only and misses some. The sample has about 1.5 million clones; 98% are singletons. The sequencing input was naive CD4+ T cells sorted from blood. Subset described: CD45RA+ positively selected. The receptors originated from a young man in good health.

Comment on this clone: Additional DNA sequences in this sample encode the identical CDR3. CDR3 coding DNA: TGTGCCAGCAGCGTAGGCCAGGGGGGGTACGAGCAGTACTTC. Translating it yields CASSVGQGGYEQYF. The chain employs TRBV9 and TRBJ2-7; D is perhaps TRBD1 or TRBD2 (7 bases each). This CDR3 spans 14 amino acids. V lost 0 bases to trimming and J lost 4 bases, with 11 bases between them. CDR1 is SGDLS, CDR2 YYNGEE, per germline.

This sequence joins TRBV5-1 and TRBJ2-7, with D maybe TRBD1 (5 bases). The CDR3 has 13 residues. Germline loops: CDR1 SGHRS, CDR2 YFSETQ. Trimming cost V 0 bases and J 5 bases, with 9 bases left between them. The CDR3 protein is CASSLDQGNEQYF. Written as DNA, the CDR3 is TGCGCCAGCAGCTTGGATCAGGGAAACGAGCAGTACTTC. The variable domain in full, completed from reference TRBV5-1 and TRBJ2-7, reads KAGVTQTPRYLIKTRGQQVTLSCSPISGHRSVSWYQQTPGQGLQFLFEYFSETQRNKGNFPGRFSGRQFSNSRSEMNVSTLELGDSALYLCASSLDQGNEQYFGPGTRLTVT.

The genes are TRBV6-5 and TRBJ1-2; 9 bases agree with TRBD1. This CDR3 region has 13 residues. Germline V gives CDR1 MNHEY, CDR2 SVGAGI. V was pared by 6 bases and J by 8 bases, with 7 bases of the junction left unmatched. Here the CDR3 DNA reads TGTGCCAGCAGACGGGACAGGGAAAGGGGCTACACCTTC. This gives the protein CASRRDRERGYTF.

The rearrangement links TRBV2 to TRBJ1-2; D possibly corresponds to TRBD1 (6 bases). In germline, CDR1 is SNHLY, CDR2 FYNNEI. The CDR3 totals 14 residues. V lost 6 bases and J 0 bases, leaving 11 bases between the germline ends. The chain's CDR3 is CASRGRGTNYGYTF. In nucleotides, the CDR3 is TGTGCCAGCAGGGGAAGGGGGACTAACTATGGCTACACCTTC.

The chain links TRBV10-3 to TRBJ2-3, with 7 bases fitting TRBD2. The CDR3 runs to 17 residues. The junction had 15 bases not matched to a gene; V was cut back by 4 bases and J by 5 bases. Germline V gene lookup returns CDR1 ENHRY and CDR2 SYGVKD. This chain's CDR3 is CAISALPGTITRDTQYF. The CDR3 region has the DNA TGTGCCATCAGTGCCCTACCCGGGACTATAACTAGAGATACGCAGTATTTT.

The chain combines TRBV18 with TRBJ2-1; D not resolved. Per germline, CDR1 KGHSH and CDR2 LQKENI. The CDR3 is made up of 12 amino acids. The V end was cut by 1 base, the J end by 15 bases, with 13 bases between. For the CDR3, the DNA is TGTGCCAGCTCACCACTGATCGGTAGTCGGTTCTTC. Translated, it gives CASSPLIGSRFF.

Details on this clone: Other DNA sequences from this sample encode an identical CDR3 as well. The chain joins TRBV28 to TRBJ1-5; D gene unclear. The CDR3 covers 15 residues. V lost 1 base and J 2 bases, leaving 9 bases between the germline ends. Germline CDR1 and CDR2: MDHEN and SYDVKM. The CDR3 DNA reads TGTGCCAGCAGTTTATCGGGATCTGGCAATCAGCCCCAGCATTTT. This sequence encodes CASSLSGSGNQPQHF.

A remark on this clone: The same CDR3 can be traced to other DNA sequences in this sample. The chain employs TRBV5-1 and TRBJ2-7, with 7 bases fitting TRBD1. Per germline, CDR1 SGHRS and CDR2 YFSETQ. The CDR3 contains 13 residues. The V gene end was trimmed by 4 bases and the J gene end by 4 bases; junction bases not matched to a gene: 5. This chain's CDR3 is CASSRDRVYEQYF. The CDR3 DNA sequence: TGCGCCAGCAGCAGAGACAGGGTTTACGAGCAGTACTTC. Full variable domain (rest looked up from reference TRBV5-1 and TRBJ2-7): KAGVTQTPRYLIKTRGQQVTLSCSPISGHRSVSWYQQTPGQGLQFLFEYFSETQRNKGNFPGRFSGRQFSNSRSEMNVSTLELGDSALYLCASSRDRVYEQYFGPGTRLTVT.

The chain carries TRBV28 and TRBJ1-2; TRBD1 agrees at 10 bases. The CDR3 has 17 residues. CDR1 is MDHEN, CDR2 SYDVKM, per germline. V lost 6 bases to trimming and J lost 6 bases; unmatched junction nucleotides: 16. Here the CDR3 reads CASSPGDARQGAHGYTF. The CDR3 DNA follows: TGTGCCAGCAGCCCAGGGGACGCGCGACAGGGGGCTCATGGCTACACCTTC.

J is TRBJ1-1 and V is TRBV19; D call uncertain. The germline V gene encodes CDR1 LNHDA and CDR2 SQIVND (reference sequence). Trimming shortened V by 8 bases and J by 5 bases, and 9 bases separated the two germline ends. The CDR3 contains 11 residues. This CDR3 is CASAQDTEAFF. As DNA, the CDR3 is TGTGCCAGTGCCCAGGATACTGAAGCTTTCTTT.

This clone was seen a handful of times. The V gene is TRBV9, the J gene TRBJ2-2; 9 bases are a match to TRBD1. Germline V lookup: CDR1 SGDLS, CDR2 YYNGEE. V lost 4 bases and J lost 3; bases outside the gene matches: 7. The CDR3 loop spans 16 amino acids. The CDR3 protein is CASSRGTGRDTGELFF. The CDR3 bases are TGTGCCAGCAGCAGAGGGACAGGGAGGGACACCGGGGAGCTGTTTTTT.

The chain recombines TRBV7-2 with TRBJ2-1, with 7 bases identical to TRBD2. This CDR3 spans 16 amino acids. The trim removed 5 bases at V and 6 bases at J, leaving 13 bases unmatched. The germline V gene encodes CDR1 SGHTA and CDR2 FQGNSA. The DNA for the CDR3 is TGTGCCAGCAGCCGCCGTGAGACTAGCTTTCGCAATGAGCAGTTCTTC. This encodes CASSRRETSFRNEQFF.

CDR3 nucleotide sequence: TGTGCCAGCAGTTATGGGACAGGGGGTCAGCCCCAGCATTTT. Translating it yields CASSYGTGGQPQHF. J is TRBJ1-5 and V is TRBV6-5; 11 bases are shared with TRBD1. After removal of 3 bases from V and 6 bases from J, the junction contained 1 base not matched to a gene. The CDR3 consists of 14 residues. CDR1 is MNHEY and CDR2 is SVGAGI in the germline V gene.

V gene TRBV11-2 combines with J gene TRBJ2-5; 7 bases are a match to TRBD1. The length of the CDR3 is 15 residues. Losses at the gene ends were 2 bases for V and 3 bases for J; bases not matched to a gene: 6. Germline V lookup: CDR1 SGHAT, CDR2 FQNNGV. The CDR3 reads CASSLQRTGEETQYF. Written as DNA, the CDR3 is TGTGCCAGCAGCTTACAAAGGACAGGAGAAGAGACCCAGTACTTC.

The chain recombines TRBV28 with TRBJ2-7, with D possibly being TRBD2 (6 bases). The CDR3 loop spans 16 amino acids. With 7 bases removed from V and 4 bases from J, the gap between germline ends came to 23 bases. Germline V lookup: CDR1 MDHEN, CDR2 SYDVKM. CDR3 residues: CASTYRGLLPSYEQYF. Here the CDR3 DNA reads TGTGCCAGCACCTATCGCGGACTATTGCCTTCTTACGAGCAGTACTTC.

V is TRBV7-2 and J is TRBJ2-6; maybe TRBD1 (5 bases). The V gene's germline CDR1 is SGHTA and CDR2 FQGNSA. The CDR3 length is 14 residues. The V and J ends lost 4 bases and 3 bases respectively, with 7 bases between them. The CDR3 protein is CASSSGFGANVLTF. For the CDR3, the DNA is TGTGCCAGCAGCTCAGGGTTTGGGGCCAACGTCCTGACTTTC.

The chain links TRBV19 to TRBJ2-2; 14 bases are shared with TRBD2. J was trimmed by 4 bases and V by 0 bases; bases with no gene match: 1. Germline CDR1 reads LNHDA; CDR2 reads SQIVND (reference sequence). The CDR3 consists of 17 residues. The CDR3: CASSIDGLAGGTGELFF. The CDR3 coding sequence is TGTGCCAGTAGTATAGACGGACTAGCGGGGGGCACCGGGGAGCTGTTTTTT. The complete variable domain, with remaining parts taken from reference TRBV19 and TRBJ2-2, reads DGGITQSPKYLFRKEGQNVTLSCEQNLNHDAMYWYRQDPGQGLRLIYYSQIVNDFQKGDIAEGYSVSREKKESFPLTVTSAQKNPTAFYLCASSIDGLAGGTGELFFGEGSRLTVL.

V and J are TRBV18 and TRBJ1-3; D gene unclear. Germline V lookup: CDR1 KGHSH, CDR2 LQKENI. CDR3 length equals 16 residues. Trimming cost V 5 bases and J 0 bases, with 14 bases left between them. CDR3 bases: TGTGCCAGCTCATCGAGGGTAGGAGACTCTGGAAACACCATATATTTT. It is translated as CASSSRVGDSGNTIYF.

V usage is TRBV5-1 and J usage is TRBJ2-1; D uncertain. Germline V CDR1 and CDR2: SGHRS, YFSETQ. V lost 0 bases, J lost 8 bases, and 15 bases lay in between. The CDR3 is 15 amino acids. As DNA, the CDR3 is TGCGCCAGCAGCTTGGTTAGTACTACCGGCGATGAGCAGTTCTTC. Encoded protein: CASSLVSTTGDEQFF.

V is TRBV19 and J is TRBJ2-6; D might be TRBD2 (7 bases). Per the germline V gene, CDR1 is LNHDA and CDR2 is SQIVND (reference sequence). This CDR3 contains 16 residues. The V and J ends lost 7 bases and 2 bases respectively, with 15 bases between them. For the CDR3, the DNA is TGTGCCAGTATCAACAGAGGGGGGGCTGGGGCCAACGTCCTGACTTTC. Protein product: CASINRGGAGANVLTF.

The chain employs TRBV6-1 and TRBJ1-5; maybe TRBD1 (5 bases). The CDR3 covers 18 residues. Between the trimmed V and J ends, which lost 2 bases and 2 bases, there was a span of 19 bases. Germline V CDR1 and CDR2: MNHNS, SASEGT. CDR3 DNA: TGTGCCAGCAGTGAAACGACTTCAGGGAGTTGGGGCAATCAGCCCCAGCATTTT. Its translation is CASSETTSGSWGNQPQHF.

Here the CDR3 DNA reads TGTGCCAGCAGCCCCCGAGGGGGAGGGACAGATACGCAGTATTTT. Translating gives CASSPRGGGTDTQYF. The J gene is TRBJ2-3, the V gene TRBV7-2, with D perhaps TRBD2 (7 bases). The V end was cut by 5 bases, the J end by 3 bases, with 15 bases between. CDR1 SGHTA and CDR2 FQGNSA come from the germline V gene. This CDR3 contains 15 residues.

J is TRBJ1-5 and V is TRBV14; no reliable D call. The CDR3 loop spans 13 amino acids. V lost 0 bases to trimming and J lost 9 bases, with 9 bases between them. Germline lookup yields CDR1 SGHDN and CDR2 FVKESK. This chain's CDR3 is CASSQDVRGPQHF. DNA of the CDR3: TGTGCCAGCAGCCAAGATGTGCGTGGGCCCCAGCATTTT.

About this clone: This sample includes further DNA sequences coding for the same CDR3. This chain links TRBV18 with TRBJ2-1; D perhaps matches TRBD2 (6 bases). The germline gives CDR1 KGHSH, CDR2 LQKENI. The CDR3 spans 14 residues. Trimming pared 3 bases from V and 2 bases from J, leaving 8 bases between. For the CDR3, the DNA is TGTGCCAGCTCACCCGGGGGAACCTACAATGAGCAGTTCTTC. The encoded protein is CASSPGGTYNEQFF.

The genes are TRBV7-2 and TRBJ2-7; TRBD2 matches at 9 bases. Germline V gene lookup returns CDR1 SGHTA and CDR2 FQGNSA. CDR3 size: 12 residues. CDR3 sequence (DNA): TGTGCAACCCAAGCGGGAGGTGTGTCGCAGTACTTC. Amino acids: CATQAGGVSQYF.